The clone carrying this T cell receptor (beta chain) was seen only a few times. The source of the sample is a study of blood T cell repertoires in COVID-19. Overall study context: Spain, Italy and the United States supplied samples that represented acute and convalescent COVID-19. In each case, the material was cDNA or gDNA derived from T cells, B-cell-depleted T cells, or PBMCs.

The CDR3 has 11 residues. Germline CDR1 and CDR2: MNHNY and SVGAGI (reference sequence). Deletions cut 6 bases from V and 6 bases from J, with 6 bases between. In the study's own analysis: By means of reference gene primer amplification, nucleated cell counts were estimated. This table comes from immunoSEQ multiplex PCR, and its TCRdb copy is limited to in-frame clones, with some not included. V and J calls and clone size come straight from that table; D and trimming were deduced from the DNA. The data contain about 120,000 clones, 85% to 90% of them singletons. This TCR was sampled from a man aged 55-75 years with acute or convalescent COVID-19. The sequencing sample was made of peripheral blood. The gene calls are TRBV6-6 and TRBJ2-1; D perhaps matches TRBD1 (5 bases). The CDR3 coding sequence is TGTGCCAGCAGAGGGGCCAATGAGCAGTTCTTC. It encodes CASRGANEQFF.